The TCR beta chain described here comes from a study of T cells in Graves' hyperthyroidism and ophthalmopathy. This clonotype has a single count. Its specificity is unknown. Patients counted as stable if ophthalmopathy did not develop within 18 months. Investigators excluded patients with uncontrolled infection, other autoimmune disease, pregnancy or lactation. This CDR3 is built from 14 residues. Trimming removed 3 bases at V and 3 bases at J, with 9 bases between. Per germline, CDR1 LGHNA and CDR2 YNFKEQ. Amplified TCR beta CDR3 regions derived from RNA transcripts. When the TCR CDR3 underwent first-round RT-PCR, the HTBI primer set was used. TCRdb reanalysed the multiplex PCR reads using MiXCR and keeps one entry per CDR3 protein. The sample holds roughly 840,000 distinct CDR3 sequences; more than 30% are singletons and the top ten take approximately 8.7%. General study results and limits: Among thyroid clonotypes expanded above 0.001, most also appeared in blood.

The sequenced sample consisted of blood. The chain employs TRBV4-2 and TRBJ1-5; D gene uncertain. This TCR was sampled from a man aged 18 to 29 with Graves' hyperthyroidism. The CDR3 here is CASSHALINQPQHF. The CDR3 DNA follows: TGTGCCAGCAGCCACGCGCTCATCAATCAGCCCCAGCATTTT.